These 27 T cell receptor beta chains came from one sample sequenced in a study of regulatory T cells in long-lasting Graves disease (dated by TCRdb to the early 2020s). Libraries were prepared through multiplex PCR. The data were produced on an Illumina HiSeq 4000. TCR beta libraries were built with iRepertoire HTBI primers and Arm-PCR amplification of CDR3 regions. The public reads were run again by TCRdb, first through fastp at Q25 and then through MiXCR, and only productive beta chains were kept. When rows share a CDR3 protein, they turn into one entry using the most common DNA and genes. The sample table lists nearly 350,000 distinct CDR3 sequences, around a fifth of them with a count of one. The ten largest clones capture just under 30% of the sample. The sample's time point label, decoded: persistent/refractory GD, antithyroid drugs over 5 years with positive TRAb. For both TCR sequencing and RNA sequencing, RNA was extracted from PBMCs in TRIzol.

Specimen: peripheral blood mononuclear cells (PBMCs), collected when the disease was refractory, from a patient treated with antithyroid drugs. Receptor source: a female donor with Graves disease.

This chain links TRBV12-3 or TRBV12-4 with TRBJ2-2, with TRBD1 identical over 8 bases. The length of the CDR3 is 15 residues. The ends lost 6 bases at V and 1 base at J; junction bases unmatched: 4. This chain's CDR3 is CASRGQVLNTGELFF. The DNA for the CDR3 is TGTGCCAGCAGGGGACAGGTTTTGAACACCGGGGAGCTGTTTTTT.

This clonotype was counted many times. This chain connects TRBV7-2 to TRBJ2-2; possible D gene TRBD1, 6 bases. The V gene lost 5 bases and the J gene lost 6 bases, with 7 bases spanning the gap. The CDR3 sequence is 12 residues long. The V gene's germline CDR1 is SGHTA and CDR2 FQGNSA. The CDR3 here is CASSEGAGELFF. CDR3 DNA sequence: TGTGCCAGCAGCGAGGGGGCCGGGGAGCTGTTTTTT. Combining the CDR3 with reference TRBV7-2 and TRBJ2-2 gives the whole variable domain GAGVSQSPSNKVTEKGKDVELRCDPISGHTALYWYRQSLGQGLEFLIYFQGNSAPDKSGLPSDRFSAERTGGSVSTLTIQRTQQEDSAVYLCASSEGAGELFFGEGSRLTVL.

This clonotype has ten or more counts. V gene TRBV7-2 combines with J gene TRBJ1-4; unclear D gene. Germline V gene lookup returns CDR1 SGHTA and CDR2 FQGNSA. The germline V and J ends were trimmed by 7 bases and 5 bases, with 11 bases remaining between them. This CDR3 comprises 13 residues. The CDR3 bases are TGTGCCAGCAAAAAGGTTGGGAATGAAAAACTGTTTTTT. This gives the protein CASKKVGNEKLFF. Filled out from reference TRBV7-2 and TRBJ1-4, the complete variable domain reads GAGVSQSPSNKVTEKGKDVELRCDPISGHTALYWYRQSLGQGLEFLIYFQGNSAPDKSGLPSDRFSAERTGGSVSTLTIQRTQQEDSAVYLCASKKVGNEKLFFGSGTQLSVL.

This clonotype was seen more than once but under ten times. This rearrangement joins TRBV5-1 to TRBJ1-3; no clear D gene. V gave up 4 bases and J gave up 0 bases, with 17 bases separating them. Germline V lookup: CDR1 SGHRS, CDR2 YFSETQ. CDR3 size: 17 residues. CDR3 sequence reads: CASSGELGPSSGNTIYF. The CDR3 nucleotides read TGCGCCAGCAGCGGAGAGTTAGGCCCTTCCTCTGGAAACACCATATATTTT.

This clonotype came up many times. CDR3 residues: CSARRGEFSNQPQHF. The CDR3 region has the DNA TGCAGTGCTAGACGCGGGGAATTTAGCAATCAGCCCCAGCATTTT. The chain couples TRBV20-1 to TRBJ1-5; D gene unclear. The V gene lost 2 bases and the J gene lost 0 bases, with 11 bases spanning the gap. The CDR3 runs to 15 residues. The germline V gene has CDR1 DFQATT and CDR2 SNEGSKA (reference sequence).

The chain has TRBV6-2 or TRBV6-3 and TRBJ1-1; D not resolved. The CDR3 covers 16 residues. The germline V gene encodes CDR1 MNHEY and CDR2 SVGEGT. V lost 2 bases, J lost 1 base, and 14 bases lay in between. The CDR3 DNA reads TGTGCCAGCAGTTACGGTTTCGGCACACAGAACACTGAAGCTTTCTTT. Translated: CASSYGFGTQNTEAFF.

This clonotype was counted a few times. The CDR3, as DNA: TGTGCCAGCAGCCAAGGCCCTAGCGGGAGGCCCGACACCGGGGAGCTGTTTTTT. This encodes CASSQGPSGRPDTGELFF. The chain links TRBV3-1 to TRBJ2-2; 11 bases match TRBD2. The V segment lost 1 base and the J segment 3 bases; nucleotides outside the gene matches: 7. The CDR3 spans 18 residues. Germline V gene lookup returns CDR1 LGHDT and CDR2 YNNKEL (reference sequence).

The table lists this clonotype with many counts. The V and J genes are TRBV20-1 and TRBJ2-7; D possibly uses TRBD1 or TRBD2 (6 bases each). Germline V lookup: CDR1 DFQATT, CDR2 SNEGSKA (reference sequence). This CDR3 comprises 15 residues. Trimming stripped 7 bases from V and 0 bases from J, with 19 bases between. DNA of the CDR3: TGCAGTGTTACGGTCCCGGGGGCCCGCTCCTACGAGCAGTACTTC. As protein: CSVTVPGARSYEQYF.

Only a few counts were recorded for this clonotype. The chain combines TRBV12-3 or TRBV12-4 with TRBJ1-5, with D possibly being TRBD1 (6 bases). The ends were cut back, 5 bases at V and 4 bases at J, with 18 bases in the middle. The CDR3 sequence is 16 residues long. In DNA form, the CDR3 reads TGTGCCAGCAGTGCCCCTTTCCAGGGGCCGAATCAGCCCCAGCATTTT. This gives the protein CASSAPFQGPNQPQHF.

This clonotype was counted a few times. This chain connects TRBV19 to TRBJ1-2, with TRBD1 as a possible D gene (5 bases). CDR1 is LNHDA, CDR2 SQIVND, per germline (reference sequence). This CDR3 contains 14 residues. V lost 9 bases and J lost 3, with 17 bases in between. The CDR3 sequence: CASTRSGTDYGYTF. DNA of the CDR3: TGTGCCAGCACGCGTTCCGGGACCGACTATGGCTACACCTTC.

This clonotype appeared a few times. V is TRBV5-1 and J is TRBJ2-7; 7 bases agree with TRBD1. The germline V gene encodes CDR1 SGHRS and CDR2 YFSETQ. The length of the CDR3 is 14 residues. V lost 5 bases, J lost 3 bases, and 8 bases stayed unmatched. DNA of the CDR3: TGCGCCAGCAGTCACGGGACAGAGTACTACGAGCAGTACTTC. Protein product: CASSHGTEYYEQYF.

This clonotype showed up just a few times. The chain links TRBV14 to TRBJ2-5, with 7 bases fitting TRBD1. The CDR3 consists of 14 residues. Looked up from germline, CDR1 is SGHDN and CDR2 is FVKESK. V gave up 1 base and J gave up 4 bases; unmatched junction bases: 3. CDR3 loop: CASSQGQGIETQYF. As DNA, the CDR3 is TGTGCCAGCAGCCAAGGACAGGGAATAGAGACCCAGTACTTC.

This CDR3 is CASSLRGLSGNTIYF. CDR3 nucleotide sequence: TGTGCCAGCAGTTTAAGGGGTTTGTCCGGAAACACCATATATTTT. This chain links TRBV12-3 or TRBV12-4 with TRBJ1-3; D might be TRBD1 (5 bases). The CDR3 is 15 residues long. The germline V and J ends were trimmed by 2 bases and 4 bases, with 12 bases remaining between them.

CDR3 residues: CASSQEKRIHNEQFF. The CDR3 nucleotides read TGTGCCAGCAGTCAGGAGAAAAGGATCCACAATGAGCAGTTCTTC. The V and J genes are TRBV12-3 or TRBV12-4 and TRBJ2-5; D is unresolved. The tail of the sequence fits TRBJ2-1 better, so the J call may be wrong. This CDR3 contains 15 residues.

The V call is TRBV6-5, the J call TRBJ2-5; D could derive from TRBD1 or TRBD2 (6 bases each). V gave up 4 bases and J gave up 5 bases, with 14 bases separating them. Germline V gene lookup returns CDR1 MNHEY and CDR2 SVGAGI. CDR3 size: 14 residues. CDR3 region: CASSSGGPGETQYF. In DNA form, the CDR3 reads TGTGCCAGCAGTTCCGGGGGCCCGGGGGAGACCCAGTACTTC.

The V call is TRBV4-2, the J call TRBJ2-7; TRBD1 aligns across 8 bases. This CDR3 region has 14 residues. The germline CDR1 and CDR2 sequences are LGHNA and YNFKEQ. Trimming at V came to 3 bases and at J to 4 bases, leaving 5 bases not matched to a gene. The CDR3 sequence is CASSQAGGDYEQYF. CDR3 nucleotide sequence: TGTGCCAGCAGCCAGGCAGGGGGCGATTACGAGCAGTACTTC.

In its sample, this clonotype was seen a few times. This chain uses TRBV29-1 with TRBJ1-1; unclear D gene. Germline V gene sequence: CDR1 SQVTM, CDR2 ANQGSEA. V dropped 3 bases and J dropped 1 base, with 9 bases sitting between them. CDR3 length equals 13 residues. CDR3 residues: CSVEVAANTEAFF. CDR3 in DNA: TGCAGCGTTGAGGTGGCAGCGAACACTGAAGCTTTCTTT.

This clonotype was counted at least ten times. The J gene is TRBJ2-6, the V gene TRBV28; no definite D call. Between the trimmed V and J ends, which lost 6 bases and 0 bases, there was a span of 9 bases. Germline CDR1 MDHEN, CDR2 SYDVKM. There are 15 residues in the CDR3. Here the CDR3 reads CASSRASSGANVLTF. Here the CDR3 DNA reads TGTGCCAGCAGCCGTGCCTCCTCTGGGGCCAACGTCCTGACTTTC. Based on the CDR3 plus reference TRBV28 and TRBJ2-6, the full variable domain is DVKVTQSSRYLVKRTGEKVFLECVQDMDHENMFWYRQDPGLGLRLIYFSYDVKMKEKGDIPEGYSVSREKKERFSLILESASTNQTSMYLCASSRASSGANVLTFGAGSRLTVL.

This clonotype has just a few counts. The J gene is TRBJ1-1, the V gene TRBV30; 7 nucleotides line up with TRBD1. Germline V CDR1 and CDR2: GTSNPN, SVGIG (reference sequence). This CDR3 has 13 residues. Trimming cost V 5 bases and J 4 bases; bases outside gene matches: 7. The CDR3 DNA reads as TGTGCCTGGGATCGACAGGGCCGCACTGAAGCTTTCTTT. Its protein is CAWDRQGRTEAFF.

V and J are TRBV20-1 and TRBJ2-7; TRBD2 aligns across 7 bases. The J segment lost 2 bases and the V segment lost 1 base, leaving 5 bases of the junction unmatched. The CDR3 loop spans 14 amino acids. Germline V CDR1 and CDR2: DFQATT, SNEGSKA (reference sequence). The CDR3 nucleotides read TGCAGTGCTAGAGTCGGCGGGAGCACCTACGAGCAGTACTTC. Its protein product is CSARVGGSTYEQYF.

This clonotype was observed many times. The chain links TRBV2 to TRBJ2-5; no clear D gene. CDR3 size: 12 residues. Between the trimmed V and J ends, which lost 6 bases and 2 bases, there was a span of 7 bases. Germline values: CDR1 SNHLY, CDR2 FYNNEI. The DNA for the CDR3 is TGTGCCAGCAGGGCGGATCAAGAGACCCAGTACTTC. Translated: CASRADQETQYF.

This chain uses TRBV2 with TRBJ2-5; D unresolved. The CDR3 is 11 residues long. Germline V gene data show CDR1 as SNHLY and CDR2 as FYNNEI. V lost 4 bases and J 6 bases, leaving 6 bases between the germline ends. The CDR3 loop reads CASSADQTQYF. The CDR3 nucleotides read TGTGCCAGCAGTGCTGACCAGACCCAGTACTTC. The full variable domain, rest sourced from reference TRBV2 and TRBJ2-5, is EPEVTQTPSHQVTQMGQEVILRCVPISNHLYFYWYRQILGQKVEFLVSFYNNEISEKSEIFDDQFSVERPDGSNFTLKIRSTKLEDSAMYFCASSADQTQYFGPGTRLLVL.

This clonotype was counted many times. This chain joins TRBV28 and TRBJ2-4; no clear D gene. Germline V CDR1 and CDR2: MDHEN, SYDVKM. The CDR3 spans 12 residues. The V end was cut by 3 bases, the J end by 12 bases, with 12 bases between. CDR3 in amino acids: CASSLMAGYQYF. Here the CDR3 DNA reads TGTGCCAGCAGTTTGATGGCCGGGTATCAGTACTTC.

This chain connects TRBV7-9 to TRBJ1-1; 8 bases are a match to TRBD1. With V trimmed by 3 bases and J by 1 base, 10 bases remained unmatched. The CDR3 sequence is 17 residues long. Germline CDR1 reads SEHNR; CDR2 reads FQNEAQ (reference sequence). The CDR3 bases are TGTGCCAGCAGCTTCCCCTACCGGGACAGGTCGAACACTGAAGCTTTCTTT. Its protein product is CASSFPYRDRSNTEAFF.

As concerns this clonotype: A much larger clone sits a single nucleotide away, making a read error possible. V and J are TRBV6-2 or TRBV6-3 and TRBJ1-1; D remains unclear. Germline CDR1 MNHEY, CDR2 SVGEGT. CDR3 length: 17 residues. This CDR3 reads CASSYLMGVPGSTEVFF. CDR3 nucleotide sequence: TGTGCCAGCAGTTACTTAATGGGCGTGCCCGGATCCACTGAAGTTTTCTTT.

This clonotype was seen repeatedly, ten times or more. V and J are TRBV30 and TRBJ1-4; D not certain. This CDR3 is built from 12 residues. Germline loops: CDR1 GTSNPN, CDR2 SVGIG (reference sequence). V was shortened by 2 bases and J by 6 bases, with 7 bases between the two germline ends. CDR3 DNA sequence: TGTGCCTGGAGTCGGGGAGATGAAAAACTGTTTTTT. Its protein product is CAWSRGDEKLFF.

This clonotype was detected ten times or more. The chain has TRBV20-1 and TRBJ2-7; D unclear. Germline loops: CDR1 DFQATT, CDR2 SNEGSKA (reference sequence). The V end lost 5 bases, the J end lost 4 bases, and 9 bases lay between the germline ends. The CDR3 totals 11 residues. DNA of the CDR3: TGCAGTGCTTTGGAGACATACGAGCAGTACTTC. It translates to CSALETYEQYF.